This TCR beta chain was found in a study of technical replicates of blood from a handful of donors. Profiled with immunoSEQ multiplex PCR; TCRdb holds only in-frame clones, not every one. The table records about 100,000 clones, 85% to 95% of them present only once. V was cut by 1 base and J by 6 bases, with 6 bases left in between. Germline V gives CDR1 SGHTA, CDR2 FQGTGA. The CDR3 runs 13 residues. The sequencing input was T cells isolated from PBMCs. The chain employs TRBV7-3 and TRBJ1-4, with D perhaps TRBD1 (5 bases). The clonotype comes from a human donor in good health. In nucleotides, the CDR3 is TGTGCCAGCAGCTTAAGACAGCATGAAAAACTGTTTTTT. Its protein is CASSLRQHEKLFF.